This note documents a single T cell receptor beta chain sequence. Antigen unknown. This record comes from a study of cytomegalovirus exposure and HLA in healthy donors. Overall study: Researchers previously reported finding roughly 120 million unique TCR beta sequences from 170 million or so T cells. Notes on the study in general: Many donors shared some public TCRs, even though most TCR sequences were rare.

The study ran its PCR with 60 Vbeta and 13 Jbeta primers. Clones were sequenced by immunoSEQ multiplex PCR, and TCRdb holds only the in-frame ones, with some missing. The sample contains tens of thousands of clones, about 81% of which appear only once. This CDR3 contains 13 residues. V shed 9 bases and J 4 bases; nucleotides not matched to a gene: 9. The germline gives CDR1 MNHGY, CDR2 SAAAGT. Sequencing was done on a sample of PBMCs. The source is a human donor in good health. The chain employs TRBV6-8 and TRBJ2-7, with 7 positions matching TRBD2. This CDR3 is CARRLGGRYEQYF. The CDR3 DNA sequence: TGTGCCAGGAGGCTAGGCGGGAGATACGAGCAGTACTTC.